The 24 T cell receptor beta chains listed next were all sequenced from one sample in a study of blood T cell repertoires in COVID-19. TCRdb's table, derived via immunoSEQ multiplex PCR, lists solely in-frame clones and lacks some. The table shows some 180,000 clones, with roughly 86% occurring only once. Material for sequencing was PBMCs or T cells enriched from blood (not recorded which). The receptors were gathered from a woman in her forties in a cohort exposed to, infected with or recovered from COVID-19 (not recorded which).

The V call is TRBV7-9, the J call TRBJ1-2, with D tentatively TRBD1 (5 bases). V lost 4 bases and J 1 base, leaving 10 bases between the germline ends. Germline assignment: CDR1 SEHNR and CDR2 FQNEAQ (reference sequence). This CDR3 contains 14 residues. The CDR3 DNA reads TGTGCCAGCAGCTCCGGGACTGGTAACTATGGCTACACCTTC. Its protein is CASSSGTGNYGYTF.

This rearrangement joins TRBV13 to TRBJ2-5; 8 bases fit TRBD1. The CDR3 covers 14 residues. Trimming removed 4 bases from V and 4 bases from J; junction bases left unmatched: 5. In germline, CDR1 is PRHDT, CDR2 FYEKMQ (reference sequence). The DNA for the CDR3 is TGTGCCAGCAGCTCCAATGACAGGGGAGAGACCCAGTACTTC. This translates into CASSSNDRGETQYF.

This chain connects TRBV6-5 to TRBJ2-7; TRBD1 aligns across 9 bases. The CDR3 has 15 amino acids. The germline gives CDR1 MNHEY, CDR2 SVGAGI. The V segment lost 5 bases and the J segment 4 bases; nucleotides outside the gene matches: 9. As DNA, the CDR3 is TGTGCCAGCAGTACCCGGGACAGGGAACATTACGAGCAGTACTTC. It yields the protein CASSTRDREHYEQYF.

The chain couples TRBV7-2 to TRBJ2-7, with 8 nucleotides matching TRBD2. The junction had 5 bases not matched to a gene; V was cut back by 1 base and J by 3 bases. The CDR3 runs to 15 residues. Germline CDR1 reads SGHTA; CDR2 reads FQGNSA. This CDR3 reads CASSLELAANYEQYF. CDR3 DNA sequence: TGTGCCAGCAGCTTAGAACTAGCGGCGAACTACGAGCAGTACTTC.

The chain uses TRBV7-6 and TRBJ1-1, with D perhaps TRBD1 (5 bases). The CDR3 is made up of 17 amino acids. Germline CDR1 SGHVS, CDR2 FNYEAQ. The V end lost 4 bases, the J end lost 0 bases, and 18 bases lay between the germline ends. CDR3 in amino acids: CASSSAADSPMNTEAFF. In DNA, the CDR3 is TGTGCCAGCAGCTCAGCGGCAGACAGCCCCATGAACACTGAAGCTTTCTTT.

This rearrangement joins TRBV5-1 to TRBJ1-2; 7 bases are a match to TRBD1. The CDR3 extends over 13 amino acids. The V segment lost 6 bases and the J segment 5 bases; nucleotides outside the gene matches: 7. Germline-derived CDR1 and CDR2 are SGHRS and YFSETQ. The CDR3 DNA is TGCGCCAGCAATGAAGGGACAGTTTATGGCTACACCTTC. It yields the protein CASNEGTVYGYTF.

V usage is TRBV29-1 and J usage is TRBJ2-3, with a tentative D call TRBD2 (5 bases). Trimming left V 3 bases short and J 2 bases short, with 9 bases between. Germline lookup yields CDR1 SQVTM and CDR2 ANQGSEA. The CDR3 is 13 residues long. CDR3 sequence: CSVDRLATDTQYF. DNA for the CDR3: TGCAGCGTTGATAGGCTAGCCACAGATACGCAGTATTTT.

The J gene is TRBJ2-1, the V gene TRBV27, with 12 bases aligning to TRBD2. The CDR3 spans 17 residues. Per the germline V gene, CDR1 is MNHEY and CDR2 is SMNVEV (reference sequence). V lost 6 bases and J lost 6; bases outside the gene matches: 12. DNA for the CDR3: TGTGCCAGCAGCCGCCTTCTAGCGGGAGGGGGTGGCAATGAGCAGTTCTTC. It codes for CASSRLLAGGGGNEQFF.

This clone was detected once. V and J are TRBV2 and TRBJ1-2, with 8 bases aligning to TRBD1. The germline V gene encodes CDR1 SNHLY and CDR2 FYNNEI. The length of the CDR3 is 14 residues. The J segment lost 5 bases and the V segment lost 5 bases, leaving 7 bases of the junction unmatched. CDR3 protein: CASSYRGEDYGYTF. DNA for the CDR3: TGTGCCAGCAGTTACAGGGGGGAGGATTATGGCTACACCTTC.

V and J are TRBV11-2 and TRBJ2-1, with 9 nucleotides matching TRBD2. CDR1 and CDR2 from the germline V gene are SGHAT and FQNNGV. The V segment lost 5 bases and the J segment 2 bases; nucleotides outside the gene matches: 7. The CDR3 has 16 amino acids. The CDR3 loop reads CASSLSGRGTYNEQFF. CDR3 DNA: TGTGCCAGCAGCCTTAGCGGGAGAGGGACCTACAATGAGCAGTTCTTC.

The chain links TRBV6-1 to TRBJ1-2, with TRBD1 identical over 10 bases. J was trimmed by 4 bases and V by 2 bases; bases with no gene match: 4. Germline V lookup: CDR1 MNHNS, CDR2 SASEGT. The CDR3 sequence is 15 residues long. This CDR3 reads CASSETGTGAYGYTF. The CDR3, as DNA: TGTGCCAGCAGTGAAACCGGGACAGGGGCCTATGGCTACACCTTC.

The V gene is TRBV5-4, the J gene TRBJ1-2; D is unclear. Trimming cost V 4 bases and J 2 bases, with 3 bases left between them. Germline lookup yields CDR1 SGHNT and CDR2 YYREEE (reference sequence). The CDR3 extends over 11 amino acids. CDR3 nucleotide sequence: TGTGCCAGCAGCCTCAACTATGGCTACACCTTC. This codes for CASSLNYGYTF.

V usage is TRBV7-9 and J usage is TRBJ1-1; D unclear. This CDR3 contains 13 residues. V was trimmed by 4 bases and J by 4 bases, leaving 10 bases between them. Germline V CDR1 and CDR2: SEHNR, FQNEAQ (reference sequence). The CDR3: CASSWAFGTEAFF. The CDR3 nucleotides are TGTGCCAGCAGCTGGGCTTTTGGCACTGAAGCTTTCTTT.

This clone was detected only a few times. The CDR3 DNA reads TGCGCCGGATTCCGGGAGACCGATTATGGCTACACCTTC. It encodes CAGFRETDYGYTF. V usage is TRBV10-1 and J usage is TRBJ1-2; D unresolved. Germline V gives CDR1 WNHNN, CDR2 SYGVQD (reference sequence). The V and J ends lost 11 bases and 5 bases respectively, with 18 bases between them. The CDR3 is 13 residues long.

The J gene is TRBJ1-1, the V gene TRBV19, with D unresolved. The length of the CDR3 is 12 residues. The V end lost 4 bases, the J end lost 3 bases, and 6 bases lay between the germline ends. Germline V gives CDR1 LNHDA, CDR2 SQIVND (reference sequence). The CDR3 sequence is CASSTPDTEAFF. In nucleotides, the CDR3 is TGTGCCAGTAGTACCCCTGACACTGAAGCTTTCTTT.

The chain recombines TRBV27 with TRBJ2-5, with D perhaps TRBD1 (6 bases). The CDR3 covers 13 residues. V lost 3 bases and J lost 6, with 11 bases in between. CDR1 MNHEY and CDR2 SMNVEV come from the germline V gene (reference sequence). The CDR3 sequence is CASSFSGGKTQYF. CDR3 nucleotides: TGTGCCAGCAGTTTTAGTGGGGGCAAGACCCAGTACTTC.

This chain links TRBV6-5 with TRBJ1-2; tentatively, D is TRBD1 (5 bases). Trimming pared 5 bases from V and 6 bases from J, leaving 19 bases between. Germline loops: CDR1 MNHEY, CDR2 SVGAGI. The CDR3 loop spans 15 amino acids. This CDR3 reads CASSPRDPWEDGYTF. As DNA, the CDR3 is TGTGCCAGCAGTCCCCGGGACCCCTGGGAGGATGGCTACACCTTC.

The chain links TRBV4-2 to TRBJ2-5, with 7 bases matching TRBD1. V trimming: 6 bases; J trimming: 4 bases; junction bases outside the gene matches: 8. The CDR3 sequence is 14 residues long. Germline loops: CDR1 LGHNA, CDR2 YNFKEQ. CDR3 protein: CASRPGQDRETQYF. The CDR3 DNA is TGTGCCAGCAGACCCGGACAGGACAGAGAGACCCAGTACTTC.

The chain has TRBV6-5 and TRBJ2-2; weak D call: TRBD2 (6 bases). Trimming removed 4 bases at V and 6 bases at J, with 12 bases between. The CDR3 spans 14 residues. Germline loops: CDR1 MNHEY, CDR2 SVGAGI. The CDR3 sequence: CASSSTSWAGELFF. DNA for the CDR3: TGTGCCAGCAGTTCGACTAGTTGGGCCGGGGAGCTGTTTTTT.

The CDR3 coding sequence is TGCAGTGCTAGTCGGACAGGCAACTATGGCTACACCTTC. Amino acids: CSASRTGNYGYTF. The V call is TRBV20-1, the J call TRBJ1-2; 7 bases line up with TRBD1. Germline loops: CDR1 DFQATT, CDR2 SNEGSKA (reference sequence). There are 13 residues in the CDR3. V shed 3 bases and J 2 bases; nucleotides not matched to a gene: 3.

This clone is a singleton in its sample. The chain carries TRBV12-2 and TRBJ1-2; the DNA was not used to check the table's D call, TRBD1. TRBV12-2 is recorded as a pseudogene. CDR3 length: 16 amino acids. CDR3 coding DNA: TGTGCAAGTCGCTTAGCATTATGGGGGCTATTCTATGGCTACACCTTC. Amino acids: CASRLALWGLFYGYTF.

This CDR3 reads CSVVGTGSGEQYF. CDR3 nucleotides: TGCAGCGTTGTGGGGACAGGGTCGGGGGAGCAGTACTTC. The chain is built from TRBV29-1 and TRBJ2-7, with TRBD1 matching over 9 bases. The germline V gene has CDR1 SQVTM and CDR2 ANQGSEA. Trimming took 4 bases from V and 7 from J; bases not matched to a gene: 8. This CDR3 is 13 amino acids long.

This clone was counted a few times. J is TRBJ1-1 and V is TRBV6-2 or TRBV6-3, with unresolved D. The germline V gene has CDR1 MNHEY and CDR2 SVGEGT. The CDR3 is made up of 15 amino acids. V was pared by 2 bases and J by 5 bases, with 15 bases between. CDR3 sequence reads: CASSYPSRAQTEAFF. As DNA, the CDR3 is TGTGCCAGCAGTTACCCCTCGAGGGCTCAGACTGAAGCTTTCTTT.

The chain recombines TRBV7-9 with TRBJ1-6; D is unclear. Looked up from germline, CDR1 is SEHNR and CDR2 is FQNEAQ (reference sequence). The CDR3 covers 13 residues. The ends were cut back, 5 bases at V and 10 bases at J, with 12 bases in the middle. In DNA form, the CDR3 reads TGTGCCAGCAGCCTTAGAGAGTACTCACCCCTCCACTTT. The encoded protein is CASSLREYSPLHF.